The T cell receptor beta chain under discussion was sequenced for a study of CD8 T cells in ankylosing spondylitis. Libraries for TCR beta were made by quantitative 5'-RACE with molecular barcodes. MiXCR was run by TCRdb on the 5' RACE reads, yielding one entry per CDR3 protein. The sample contains about 210,000 distinct CDR3 sequences, about 7% of which appear only once. Germline CDR1 and CDR2: MNHEY and SMNVEV (reference sequence). After removal of 2 bases from V and 5 bases from J, the junction contained 5 bases not matched to a gene. The CDR3 covers 14 residues. Study-wide results and caveats: Clones linked with disease were CD8+ and fairly uncommon in the peripheral blood. Reports say disease-linked clones showed up significantly more in matched ankylosing spondylitis synovial fluid. Reactive arthritis synovial fluid and blood were previously reported to contain some motif variants. The study identified a TCR beta motif of under ten highly homologous variants that appeared characteristic of ankylosing spondylitis blood.

This clonotype was seen ten or more times. Its matching antigen is unknown. Sequencing was performed on blood, either unsorted or a sorted T cell fraction (not recorded which). The clonotype comes from a male donor with ankylosing spondylitis. V gene TRBV27 combines with J gene TRBJ2-7; 8 bases line up with TRBD2. The CDR3 nucleotides read TGTGCCAGCAGTTTACTCGCGGGGGGTAACGAGCAGTACTTC. Its protein product is CASSLLAGGNEQYF.